This note documents a single T cell receptor (beta chain) sequence. This specimen comes from a study of blood T cell repertoires in COVID-19. Whole-study context: In each case, the material was cDNA or gDNA derived from T cells, B-cell-depleted T cells, or PBMCs.

Germline V gene lookup returns CDR1 SNHLY and CDR2 FYNNEI. Trimming removed 1 base from V and 7 bases from J, with 8 bases in between. The length of the CDR3 is 13 residues. This table comes from immunoSEQ multiplex PCR, and its TCRdb copy is limited to in-frame clones, with some not included. The data contain 140,000 or so clones, about 87% of them singletons. Sequenced input: peripheral blood. The clonotype was recovered from a man aged 50 or older who had recovered from COVID-19. This rearrangement joins TRBV2 to TRBJ2-1, with a tentative D call TRBD1 (6 bases). CDR3 loop: CASSEERGNEQFF. Here the CDR3 DNA reads TGTGCCAGCAGTGAAGAAAGGGGGAATGAGCAGTTCTTC.